Included here is one T cell receptor (beta chain) sequence, with context. Its matching antigen is unknown. These data originate in a study of T cell responses to AZD1222 COVID-19 vaccine. This CDR3 spans 15 amino acids. CDR1 and CDR2 from the germline V gene are GTSNPN and SVGIG (reference sequence). The V and J ends lost 3 bases and 2 bases respectively, with 11 bases between them. Investigators merged groups given second doses at roughly 4 or roughly 12 weeks. Study-level findings and limits: Of the AZD1222 recipients, only 5 to 7 were seropositive at baseline. Epitopes outside B.1.351 and B.1.1.7 mutated regions reportedly drew nearly half of spike TCRs. Two doses of AZD1222 preceded a rise in Spike-specific TCR breadth and depth.

The data were produced by immunoSEQ multiplex PCR, yet TCRdb's version contains in-frame clones alone and is incomplete. In the table there are roughly 120,000 clones, about 89% of which are singletons. This chain uses TRBV30 with TRBJ2-6; D is unresolved. The TCR comes from an adult who received the AZD1222 COVID-19 vaccine. Sequenced material: peripheral blood, taken 28 days after the second AZD1222 dose. The chain's CDR3 is CAWRWANTGANVLTF. CDR3 sequence (DNA): TGTGCCTGGAGATGGGCAAATACTGGGGCCAACGTCCTGACTTTC.